This TCR beta chain was identified in a study of T-cell reconstitution after alpha-beta-depleted transplantation in children. Study results and limitations: In patients about two months after transplant, alpha-beta T cells reportedly arose from several hundred expanded graft clones. Among T cells one year after transplant, newly produced cells accounted for most counts and diversity.

The CDR3 length is 15 residues. Germline V gene lookup returns CDR1 SGHVS and CDR2 FNYEAQ. J gave up 2 bases and V 5 bases, and 4 bases lay outside the gene matches. Molecular barcoding with unique molecular identifiers was used for the TCRbeta library. Using its own MiXCR run on the PCR reads, TCRdb lists one record per CDR3 protein. This table has 240,000 or so distinct CDR3 sequences, less than 9% appearing once. This clonotype was counted ten times or more. The antigen is not known. The V call is TRBV7-6, the J call TRBJ2-5; 11 bases align to TRBD2. The clonotype originates from a male patient younger than 18 who had a stem cell transplant for acute lymphoblastic leukemia, so the T cells may come from the graft donor. The input for sequencing was PBMCs, mostly from graft donor cells, taken 180 days after TCRalphabeta/CD19-depleted stem cell transplant. The CDR3 DNA reads TGTGCCAGCAGCGTTAGCGGGGGGGGTCAAGAGACCCAGTACTTC. Its translation is CASSVSGGGQETQYF.